The clone carrying this T cell receptor beta chain was picked up many times. The sample originates from a study of neurological immune-mediated disorders. TCRdb re-called the 5' RACE reads through MiXCR, storing one row per CDR3 protein. The data show approximately 23,000 distinct CDR3 sequences, 8% to 13% seen once. This CDR3 has 16 residues. V gave up 5 bases and J gave up 5 bases; unmatched junction bases: 8. The material sequenced was PBMCs. The chain couples TRBV12-3 or TRBV12-4 to TRBJ2-2; 10 bases line up with TRBD2. This TCR derives from a woman in her sixties with HTLV-1-associated myelopathy (HAM/TSP). In DNA form, the CDR3 reads TGTGCCAGCAGTCTACGAGCGGGGGGGCCTACCGGGGAGCTGTTTTTT. It encodes CASSLRAGGPTGELFF.